One and the same sample provided the 8 T cell receptor beta chains below, sequenced in a study of early T cells in non-severe SARS-CoV-2 infection. TCRdb analysed the 5' RACE reads with MiXCR anew, one entry per CDR3 protein. The data show roughly 35,000 distinct CDR3 sequences, 8% to 9.5% seen once. Material for sequencing was whole blood. Receptor source: an adult who was a healthcare worker with PCR-confirmed SARS-CoV-2 infection or an uninfected control (not recorded which).

Many counts were recorded for this clonotype. The gene calls are TRBV7-3 and TRBJ2-1; D gene uncertain. The CDR3 is made up of 16 amino acids. CDR1 and CDR2 (germline): SGHTA, FQGTGA. Trimming left V 2 bases short and J 10 bases short, with 21 bases between. The CDR3 DNA follows: TGTGCCAGCAGCTTATCTGCCGCTACCTCGATCTTGGAGCAGTTCTTC. This gives the protein CASSLSAATSILEQFF.

This clonotype was counted ten times or more. The gene calls are TRBV10-3 and TRBJ1-5, with 8 bases aligning to TRBD1. V shed 6 bases, J shed 7 bases, and the junction held 11 bases outside the gene matches. Germline CDR1 and CDR2: ENHRY and SYGVKD. The CDR3 is made up of 15 amino acids. CDR3 sequence: CAISPDRGQIQPQHF. CDR3 nucleotides: TGTGCCATCAGCCCCGACAGGGGACAAATCCAGCCCCAGCATTTT.

In this sample, this clonotype turned up a few times. The CDR3 DNA follows: TGTGCCAGCAGACTAGACTGGCATGAAAAACTGTTTTTT. Protein product: CASRLDWHEKLFF. The chain has TRBV2 and TRBJ1-4; unclear D gene. Trimming cost V 6 bases and J 6 bases, with 11 bases left between them. The CDR3 runs 13 residues. Germline values: CDR1 SNHLY, CDR2 FYNNEI. The variable domain in full, with the rest retrieved from reference TRBV2 and TRBJ1-4, is EPEVTQTPSHQVTQMGQEVILRCVPISNHLYFYWYRQILGQKVEFLVSFYNNEISEKSEIFDDQFSVERPDGSNFTLKIRSTKLEDSAMYFCASRLDWHEKLFFGSGTQLSVL.

This clonotype was recorded at least ten times. The gene calls are TRBV20-1 and TRBJ2-2; TRBD1 matches at 9 bases. Trimming cost V 1 base and J 2 bases; bases outside gene matches: 5. The CDR3 is 16 amino acids. CDR1 DFQATT and CDR2 SNEGSKA come from the germline V gene (reference sequence). This chain's CDR3 is CSARGAGQGNTGELFF. The CDR3 bases are TGCAGTGCTAGAGGCGCGGGACAGGGTAACACCGGGGAGCTGTTTTTT.

This chain connects TRBV7-6 to TRBJ1-6; tentatively, D is TRBD1 (5 bases). The CDR3 extends over 15 amino acids. Germline V CDR1 and CDR2: SGHVS, FNYEAQ. V shed 4 bases and J shed 8 bases, with 15 bases lying between them. The CDR3 coding sequence is TGTGCCAGCAGCTCTGGCCGCCTGGGGGATTCACCCCTCCACTTT. It encodes CASSSGRLGDSPLHF.

This clonotype was detected ten times or more. The chain uses TRBV7-3 and TRBJ1-4; D unclear. Trimming removed 4 bases at V and 3 bases at J, with 12 bases between. Per germline, CDR1 SGHTA and CDR2 FQGTGA. The CDR3 consists of 15 residues. CDR3 DNA sequence: TGTGCCAGCAGCTCGACTGGACGGCCTAATGAAAAACTGTTTTTT. Translation: CASSSTGRPNEKLFF.

The V and J genes are TRBV6-2 or TRBV6-3 and TRBJ1-5; TRBD1 is a possible D gene (6 bases). The CDR3 has 12 residues. Deletions cut 7 bases from V and 4 bases from J, with 8 bases between. Germline loops: CDR1 MNHEY, CDR2 SVGEGT. The DNA for the CDR3 is TGTGCCAGCACCACAGGGAATCAGCCCCAGCATTTT. It specifies CASTTGNQPQHF.

The chain uses TRBV2 and TRBJ2-6; 12 nucleotides match TRBD1. Germline V gene sequence: CDR1 SNHLY, CDR2 FYNNEI. The trim removed 8 bases at V and 4 bases at J, leaving 6 bases unmatched. This CDR3 contains 16 residues. Here the CDR3 DNA reads TGTGCCAGCGGGGGACAGGGGGCGACCGGGGCCAACGTCCTGACTTTC. Its translation is CASGGQGATGANVLTF.